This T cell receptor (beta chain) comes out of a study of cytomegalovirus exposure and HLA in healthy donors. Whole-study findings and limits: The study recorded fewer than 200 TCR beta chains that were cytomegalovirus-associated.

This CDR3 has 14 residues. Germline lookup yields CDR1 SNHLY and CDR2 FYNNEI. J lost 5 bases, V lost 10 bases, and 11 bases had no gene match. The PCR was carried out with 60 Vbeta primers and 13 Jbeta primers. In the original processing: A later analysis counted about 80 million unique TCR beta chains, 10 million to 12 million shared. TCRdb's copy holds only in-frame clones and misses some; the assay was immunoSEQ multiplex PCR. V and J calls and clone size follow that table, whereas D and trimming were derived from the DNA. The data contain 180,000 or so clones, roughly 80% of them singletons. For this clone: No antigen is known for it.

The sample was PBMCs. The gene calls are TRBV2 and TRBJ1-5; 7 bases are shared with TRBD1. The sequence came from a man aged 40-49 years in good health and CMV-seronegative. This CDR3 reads CATKVGQADQPQHF. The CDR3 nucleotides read TGTGCCACCAAAGTCGGACAGGCAGATCAGCCCCAGCATTTT. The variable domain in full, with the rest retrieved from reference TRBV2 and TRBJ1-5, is EPEVTQTPSHQVTQMGQEVILRCVPISNHLYFYWYRQILGQKVEFLVSFYNNEISEKSEIFDDQFSVERPDGSNFTLKIRSTKLEDSAMYFCATKVGQADQPQHFGDGTRLSIL.